The clone carrying this TCR beta chain was counted only a few times. Sequencing was performed with immunoSEQ multiplex PCR; in TCRdb, only in-frame clones are kept and a portion is missing. The table includes approximately 120,000 clones, around 86% detected once. The sample belongs to a study of blood T cell repertoires in COVID-19. Trimming took off 1 base at V and 3 bases at J, with 7 bases between the two ends. The germline V gene encodes CDR1 SGHTA and CDR2 FQGNSA. The CDR3 is 13 amino acids. This TCR was recovered from a man at least 80 years old with active or convalescent COVID-19. This chain joins TRBV7-2 and TRBJ2-7; D not resolved. Specimen: peripheral blood. The CDR3 protein is CASSLVQYYEQYF. The DNA for the CDR3 is TGTGCCAGCAGCTTAGTACAGTACTACGAGCAGTACTTC.